The 5 T cell receptor beta chains presented below share a single source sample, sequenced in a study of Graves' ophthalmopathy and Graves' hyperthyroidism. Beta-chain TCR CDR3 regions were amplified from RNA transcripts. An opening RT-PCR round employed HTBI primers and preceded a second-round multiplex PCR. MiXCR, applied by TCRdb to the multiplex PCR reads, yields one record per CDR3 protein. This table holds over a million distinct CDR3 sequences, around a third found once. Sequenced sample: peripheral blood or thyroid tissue (not recorded which). The source of these receptors is an adult man with Graves' hyperthyroidism.

This clonotype was seen many times. The rearrangement uses TRBV12-3 or TRBV12-4 and TRBJ2-7; 7 nucleotides agree with TRBD2. This CDR3 contains 15 residues. V dropped 6 bases and J dropped 2; count of bases not matched to a gene: 10. The CDR3 nucleotides are TGTGCCAGCAGCGCCTCTAGCGGAGCAGCCTACGAGCAGTACTTC. It translates to CASSASSGAAYEQYF.

This clonotype was observed many times. The rearrangement uses TRBV5-1 and TRBJ1-5; D possibly corresponds to TRBD1 (5 bases). The CDR3 extends over 15 amino acids. The germline CDR1 and CDR2 sequences are SGHRS and YFSETQ. Trimming left V 2 bases short and J 4 bases short, with 13 bases between. The CDR3 here is CASSFNGAINQPQHF. CDR3 nucleotides: TGCGCCAGCAGCTTCAACGGGGCCATAAATCAGCCCCAGCATTTT.

The chain's CDR3 is CSASWQGGNQPQHF. The CDR3 DNA reads as TGCAGTGCCAGCTGGCAGGGTGGCAATCAGCCCCAGCATTTT. The rearrangement joins TRBV20-1 to TRBJ1-5, with TRBD1 as a possible D gene (5 bases). The germline V and J ends were trimmed by 6 bases and 2 bases, with 14 bases remaining between them. CDR1 and CDR2 from the germline V gene are DFQATT and SNEGSKA (reference sequence). The CDR3 runs 14 residues.

The chain joins TRBV30 to TRBJ1-1; D not certain. Germline CDR1 and CDR2: GTSNPN and SVGIG (reference sequence). V gave up 0 bases and J gave up 0 bases, with 8 bases separating them. CDR3 size: 14 residues. CDR3 protein: CAWSVVSLNTEAFF. In DNA form, the CDR3 reads TGTGCCTGGAGTGTAGTGAGTTTGAACACTGAAGCTTTCTTT. The full variable domain, completed using reference TRBV30 and TRBJ1-1, is SQTIHQWPATLVQPVGSPLSLECTVEGTSNPNLYWYRQAAGRGLQLLFYSVGIGQISSEVPQNLSASRPQDRQFILSSKKLLLSDSGFYLCAWSVVSLNTEAFFGQGTRLTVV.

This clonotype turned up a few times. The chain links TRBV10-3 to TRBJ2-5; 10 bases align to TRBD2. J lost 6 bases, V lost 3 bases, and 7 bases had no gene match. The CDR3 is 15 amino acids. CDR1 is ENHRY and CDR2 is SYGVKD in the germline V gene. This CDR3 is CAISDPSGSGQTQYF. The CDR3 nucleotides read TGTGCCATCAGTGATCCTAGCGGGAGTGGCCAGACCCAGTACTTC.